The clone carrying this T cell receptor beta chain came up a few times. The sample comes from a study of blood T cells in healthy people across ages. Study background: Per two T cells, template switching captured roughly one barcoded beta molecule.

Samples each yielded at least 6 micrograms of total RNA. This CDR3 region has 13 residues. Between the trimmed V and J ends, which lost 6 bases and 1 base, there was a span of 9 bases. Germline loops: CDR1 SGHVS, CDR2 FNYEAQ. Next came a second PCR, run for about 7 to 12 cycles, which used a sample-barcoded 5' primer along with a J-beta primer mix. TCRdb analysed the 5' RACE reads with MiXCR anew, one entry per CDR3 protein. The table has nearly 800,000 distinct CDR3 sequences, just under 25% seen once. These sequences were also reported in another study, on T cells of mothers and their children. In that study: A slight, non-significant increase in overlap was found for related mother-child pairs relative to unrelated pairs.

Material for sequencing was blood. The receptor comes from a boy aged 5-17 years in good health. This chain joins TRBV7-6 and TRBJ1-1; D possibly corresponds to TRBD1 (6 bases). CDR3 sequence reads: CASRADRNTEAFF. CDR3 DNA: TGTGCCAGCAGAGCGGACAGGAACACTGAAGCTTTCTTT.